This TCR beta chain was retrieved from a study of shared clonotypes between healthy human individuals. Study results and limitations: Generation probabilities of non-shared clonotypes were lower (relative to those shared by all four donors). Researchers sampled only blood; tissue repertoires likely differ.

With regard to this clone: The antigen remains unidentified.

Donors comprised healthy HIV-negative adults lacking recent acute infections or vaccinations. Generated by immunoSEQ multiplex PCR, the TCRdb table keeps only in-frame clones and is missing some. The sample carries 2 million to 2.5 million clones, around 95% recorded once. The sample was naive CD4+ T cells sorted from blood. Subset indicated: CD45RA+ positively selected. This sequence was found in a man between 18 and 35 years old in good health.

This CDR3 is CASSPVRDPTMNTEAFF. The CDR3 DNA reads TGTGCCAGCTCACCCGTACGGGATCCGACTATGAACACTGAAGCTTTCTTT. V is TRBV18 and J is TRBJ1-1; D call uncertain. This CDR3 has 17 residues. CDR1 KGHSH and CDR2 LQKENI come from the germline V gene. V was trimmed by 3 bases and J by 0 bases, leaving 17 bases between them.